This TCR beta chain was sequenced during a study of T cells after yellow fever vaccination. The overall study: The authors prepared low-cell-number fractions using SMART-Seq v4 Ultra Low Input. Study results and limitations: Subsequent to the booster, the majority of primary-vaccination clones reappeared (about 97% CD4, 70% to 90% CD8). Peaking faster, on day 5 versus 15, the secondary response was nonetheless weaker.

This CDR3 comprises 17 residues. V shed 2 bases, J shed 1 base, and the junction held 6 bases outside the gene matches. The germline V gene encodes CDR1 MGHDK and CDR2 SYGVNS. A word on this clonotype: The antigen remains unidentified.

The 5'RACE template-switching step produced TCR cDNA and added a universal primer site and UMIs. TCRdb analysed the 5' RACE reads with MiXCR anew, one entry per CDR3 protein. Among roughly 300,000 distinct CDR3 sequences listed, about 8.3% were seen once. The input for sequencing was PBMCs, taken approximately 40 days after the first yellow fever vaccination. This sequence originates from a man between 18 and 35 years old who received the YFV17D yellow fever vaccine. The gene calls are TRBV25-1 and TRBJ2-5; TRBD1 aligns across 11 bases. Here the CDR3 reads CASSENPGTGGQETQYF. The CDR3 coding sequence is TGTGCCAGCAGTGAAAACCCCGGGACAGGGGGCCAAGAGACCCAGTACTTC.